These 20 T cell receptor beta chains were all obtained from the same sample, sequenced in a study of blood T cell repertoires in COVID-19. Clones were read by immunoSEQ multiplex PCR, and TCRdb kept only the in-frame ones, dropping some. The sample lists fewer than 130,000 clones, roughly 81% occurring once. Sequenced material: peripheral blood. These TCRs come from a human donor in a cohort sampled during active COVID-19.

This chain uses TRBV29-1 with TRBJ1-2; TRBD1 agrees at 10 bases. Looked up from germline, CDR1 is SQVTM and CDR2 is ANQGSEA. The CDR3 loop spans 12 amino acids. V lost 7 bases to trimming and J lost 4 bases; unmatched junction nucleotides: 3. The DNA for the CDR3 is TGCAGCGATCGGACAGGGGGCTATGGCTACACCTTC. Its translation: CSDRTGGYGYTF. Variable domain in full (rest from reference TRBV29-1 and TRBJ1-2): SAVISQKPSRDICQRGTSLTIQCQVDSQVTMMFWYRQQPGQSLTLIATANQGSEATYESGFVIDKFPISRPNLTFSTLTVSNMSPEDSSIYLCSDRTGGYGYTFGSGTRLTVV.

This clone was detected only once. The genes are TRBV5-6 and TRBJ2-3, with D possibly TRBD1 on 5 matching bases. V lost 4 bases and J 0 bases, leaving 12 bases between the germline ends. The germline V gene encodes CDR1 SGHDT and CDR2 YYEEEE. The CDR3 has 15 amino acids. CDR3 bases: TGTGCCAGCAGCATCAGACAGCTAAGCACAGATACGCAGTATTTT. Amino acid sequence: CASSIRQLSTDTQYF.

The chain carries TRBV29-1 and TRBJ2-7, with 12 nucleotides matching TRBD1. The CDR3 totals 13 residues. J was trimmed by 4 bases and V by 6 bases; bases with no gene match: 4. Germline V gene lookup returns CDR1 SQVTM and CDR2 ANQGSEA. In DNA, the CDR3 is TGCAGCGTGGGGGACAGGGGGCCATACGAGCAGTACTTC. This codes for CSVGDRGPYEQYF.

The V gene is TRBV5-1, the J gene TRBJ2-1; TRBD2 aligns across 7 bases. This CDR3 contains 16 residues. Germline V gene lookup returns CDR1 SGHRS and CDR2 YFSETQ. The trim removed 2 bases at V and 4 bases at J, leaving 9 bases unmatched. The CDR3 bases are TGCGCCAGCAGCTTAGGGCTAGCGGCGGGATACAATGAGCAGTTCTTC. Its translation: CASSLGLAAGYNEQFF.

The chain joins TRBV7-8 to TRBJ2-3; TRBD2 matches 9 bases. CDR3 length: 15 amino acids. Germline V gene data show CDR1 as SGHVS and CDR2 as FQNEAQ. V shed 3 bases, J shed 4 bases, and the junction held 5 bases outside the gene matches. The CDR3 sequence: CASSFGAGGPDTQYF. The DNA for the CDR3 is TGTGCCAGCAGCTTTGGGGCGGGAGGGCCAGATACGCAGTATTTT.

The V call is TRBV7-3, the J call TRBJ2-5, with 9 bases lining up with TRBD2. From germline, CDR1 is SGHTA and CDR2 FQGTGA. J lost 2 bases, V lost 2 bases, and 6 bases had no gene match. This CDR3 spans 16 amino acids. CDR3 in amino acids: CASSLGSGGLQETQYF. The CDR3 DNA follows: TGTGCCAGCAGCTTAGGTAGCGGGGGATTACAAGAGACCCAGTACTTC.

The chain carries TRBV30 and TRBJ2-2; no clear D gene. V dropped 8 bases and J dropped 3 bases, with 7 bases sitting between them. Germline values: CDR1 GTSNPN, CDR2 SVGIG (reference sequence). This CDR3 is 11 amino acids long. The CDR3 DNA reads as TGTGCCCACGCGCACACCGGGGAGCTGTTTTTT. It codes for CAHAHTGELFF.

The chain employs TRBV6-5 and TRBJ1-1, with 12 positions matching TRBD1. Germline values: CDR1 MNHEY, CDR2 SVGAGI. The ends lost 0 bases at V and 10 bases at J; junction bases unmatched: 6. The CDR3 has 15 residues. In nucleotides, the CDR3 is TGTGCCAGCAGTTACTCTGGGACAGGGGGCAGGGGAGCTTTCTTT. Translated, it gives CASSYSGTGGRGAFF.

The chain combines TRBV7-9 with TRBJ2-1; tentatively, D is TRBD1 (5 bases). V lost 5 bases and J lost 4, with 15 bases in between. Germline V lookup: CDR1 SEHNR, CDR2 FQNEAQ (reference sequence). The CDR3 runs to 15 residues. The CDR3 sequence is CASSPQGERYNEQFF. Here the CDR3 DNA reads TGTGCCAGCAGCCCCCAAGGGGAACGGTACAATGAGCAGTTCTTC.

This clone was picked up a small number of times. V gene TRBV2 combines with J gene TRBJ1-6; maybe TRBD1 (6 bases). Germline CDR1 is SNHLY and CDR2 is FYNNEI. The CDR3 has 16 residues. V was shortened by 3 bases and J by 10 bases, with 19 bases between the two germline ends. The CDR3 sequence is CASSELAPEGGSPLHF. The CDR3 nucleotides read TGTGCCAGCAGTGAGCTGGCTCCCGAAGGGGGATCACCCCTCCACTTT.

This clone was recorded once. J is TRBJ1-4 and V is TRBV7-2; no clear D. CDR1 is SGHTA, CDR2 FQGNSA, per germline. The V end was cut by 1 base, the J end by 0 bases, with 6 bases between. This CDR3 comprises 15 residues. The CDR3 DNA follows: TGTGCCAGCAGCTTAGTGGGCTCAACTAATGAAAAACTGTTTTTT. Its protein is CASSLVGSTNEKLFF.

The gene calls are TRBV6-2 or TRBV6-3 and TRBJ2-3, with 8 nucleotides matching TRBD2. The CDR3 contains 18 residues. Per germline, CDR1 MNHEY and CDR2 SVGEGT. The trim removed 2 bases at V and 1 base at J, leaving 11 bases unmatched. The CDR3 here is CASSYPGLGTSGTDTQYF. The CDR3 DNA reads as TGTGCCAGCAGTTACCCGGGACTAGGCACCTCGGGCACAGATACGCAGTATTTT.

The V call is TRBV2, the J call TRBJ1-5; D is unclear. The CDR3 totals 15 residues. The V end was cut by 7 bases, the J end by 4 bases, with 17 bases between. Germline V gene lookup returns CDR1 SNHLY and CDR2 FYNNEI. The DNA of the CDR3 is TGTGCCAGCAAAATATCCCCTACCCCGAATCAGCCCCAGCATTTT. Protein sequence: CASKISPTPNQPQHF.

The chain has TRBV18 and TRBJ1-2; TRBD1 matches 10 bases. Germline assignment: CDR1 KGHSH and CDR2 LQKENI. Germline trimming cut 2 bases from V and 4 bases from J; bases unmatched to any gene: 4. CDR3 size: 15 residues. The CDR3 loop reads CASSPAGQGLYGYTF. The CDR3 nucleotides are TGTGCCAGCTCACCAGCGGGACAGGGGCTCTATGGCTACACCTTC.

The chain is built from TRBV11-3 and TRBJ1-1, with 7 nucleotides matching TRBD1. Germline V gene lookup returns CDR1 SGHNT and CDR2 YENEEA. V shed 5 bases, J shed 4 bases, and the junction held 4 bases outside the gene matches. This CDR3 region has 13 residues. CDR3 nucleotide sequence: TGTGCCAGCAGCGGACAGGACGGCACTGAAGCTTTCTTT. It is translated as CASSGQDGTEAFF.

The V gene is TRBV24-1, the J gene TRBJ2-2, with 11 bases aligning to TRBD1. The V and J ends lost 9 bases and 6 bases, in that order; junction bases with no gene match: 8. The CDR3 extends over 15 amino acids. Germline V gene data show CDR1 as KGHDR and CDR2 as SFDVKD. The CDR3, as DNA: TGTGCCACCCACTCTACGGGACAGGGGGCCGGGGAGCTGTTTTTT. The encoded protein is CATHSTGQGAGELFF.

The gene calls are TRBV6-1 and TRBJ2-3; D is possibly TRBD2 (5 bases). This CDR3 has 16 residues. Germline CDR1 is MNHNS and CDR2 is SASEGT. Trimming removed 7 bases from V and 2 bases from J, with 19 bases in between. The CDR3 is CASTELGLELTDTQYF. CDR3 DNA sequence: TGTGCCAGCACTGAGCTAGGACTTGAACTCACAGATACGCAGTATTTT.

This clone was observed once. The chain carries TRBV4-2 and TRBJ1-3; D possibly corresponds to TRBD1 (5 bases). This CDR3 comprises 16 residues. Trimming removed 0 bases from V and 4 bases from J, with 13 bases in between. The germline V gene has CDR1 LGHNA and CDR2 YNFKEQ. The CDR3 DNA sequence: TGTGCCAGCAGCCAAGATGGGGAGGGGAAAGGAAACACCATATATTTT. Encoded protein: CASSQDGEGKGNTIYF.

The chain combines TRBV3-1 (or the pseudogene TRBV3-2) with TRBJ1-1; D unclear. Trimming pared 4 bases from V and 1 base from J, leaving 10 bases between. This CDR3 is built from 14 residues. Germline lookup yields CDR1 LGHDT and CDR2 YNNKEL (reference sequence). The DNA of the CDR3 is TGTGCCAGCAGCCCCGCCAGACAGAACACTGAAGCTTTCTTT. Amino acid sequence: CASSPARQNTEAFF.

This chain links TRBV6-1 with TRBJ1-4; D remains ambiguous. CDR1 is MNHNS, CDR2 SASEGT, per germline. CDR3 length: 13 amino acids. The V and J ends lost 3 bases and 8 bases respectively, with 10 bases between them. CDR3 DNA: TGTGCCAGCAGTGACCCTTTGGGCGAAAAACTGTTTTTT. This encodes CASSDPLGEKLFF.